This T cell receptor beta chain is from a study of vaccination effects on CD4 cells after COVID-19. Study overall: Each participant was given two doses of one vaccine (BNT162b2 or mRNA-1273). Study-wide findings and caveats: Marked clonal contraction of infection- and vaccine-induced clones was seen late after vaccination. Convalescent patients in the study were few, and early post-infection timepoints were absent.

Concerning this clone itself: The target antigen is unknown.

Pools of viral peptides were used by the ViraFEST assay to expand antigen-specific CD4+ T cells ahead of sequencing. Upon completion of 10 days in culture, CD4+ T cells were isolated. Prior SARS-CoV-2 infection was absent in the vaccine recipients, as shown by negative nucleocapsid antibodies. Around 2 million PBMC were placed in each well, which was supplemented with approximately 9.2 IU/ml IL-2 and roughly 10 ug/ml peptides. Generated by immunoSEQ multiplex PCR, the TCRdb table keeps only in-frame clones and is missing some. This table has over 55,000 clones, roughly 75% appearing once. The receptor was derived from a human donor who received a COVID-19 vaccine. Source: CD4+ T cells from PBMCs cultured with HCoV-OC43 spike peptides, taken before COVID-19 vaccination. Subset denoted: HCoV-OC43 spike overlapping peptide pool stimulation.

The CDR3 sequence: CASEDRAAEAFF. Written as DNA, the CDR3 is TGTGCCAGCGAGGACAGGGCGGCTGAAGCTTTCTTT. The V and J genes are TRBV25-1 and TRBJ1-1, with TRBD1 matching 8 bases. This CDR3 is built from 12 residues. With V trimmed by 8 bases and J by 6 bases, 5 bases remained unmatched. Germline CDR1 MGHDK, CDR2 SYGVNS.